This TCR beta chain stems from a study of Graves' ophthalmopathy and Graves' hyperthyroidism. Study-wide context: Peripheral blood was gathered at the point of initial diagnosis, before any treatment started.

About this clonotype: Its cognate antigen is unknown.

Germline CDR1 reads MNHEY; CDR2 reads SMNVEV (reference sequence). This CDR3 is 17 amino acids long. Trimming pared 5 bases from V and 3 bases from J, leaving 17 bases between. The sequenced template was RNA, covering the TCR beta CDR3 region. RT-PCR with HTBI primers came first, then second-round multiplex PCR. MiXCR, run by TCRdb on the multiplex PCR reads, gives a single entry per CDR3 protein. The sample lists a few hundred thousand distinct CDR3 sequences; roughly 17% were seen once. Study-wide findings and caveats: Most thyroid clonotypes with frequency above 0.001 were detected in blood too.

Patients in the hyperthyroidism group, adults aged 18 to 65, were newly diagnosed, under 2 months' duration. Isolation of PBMCs was performed using 10 ml of fresh peripheral blood. V gene TRBV27 combines with J gene TRBJ1-6, with D possibly TRBD1 on 6 matching bases. What was sequenced was peripheral blood. The receptor was isolated from an adult woman with stable Graves' hyperthyroidism. The CDR3 region has the DNA TGTGCCAGCAGTCTCTCAGCAGGGGCGAACTATAATTCACCCCTCCACTTT. It specifies CASSLSAGANYNSPLHF.